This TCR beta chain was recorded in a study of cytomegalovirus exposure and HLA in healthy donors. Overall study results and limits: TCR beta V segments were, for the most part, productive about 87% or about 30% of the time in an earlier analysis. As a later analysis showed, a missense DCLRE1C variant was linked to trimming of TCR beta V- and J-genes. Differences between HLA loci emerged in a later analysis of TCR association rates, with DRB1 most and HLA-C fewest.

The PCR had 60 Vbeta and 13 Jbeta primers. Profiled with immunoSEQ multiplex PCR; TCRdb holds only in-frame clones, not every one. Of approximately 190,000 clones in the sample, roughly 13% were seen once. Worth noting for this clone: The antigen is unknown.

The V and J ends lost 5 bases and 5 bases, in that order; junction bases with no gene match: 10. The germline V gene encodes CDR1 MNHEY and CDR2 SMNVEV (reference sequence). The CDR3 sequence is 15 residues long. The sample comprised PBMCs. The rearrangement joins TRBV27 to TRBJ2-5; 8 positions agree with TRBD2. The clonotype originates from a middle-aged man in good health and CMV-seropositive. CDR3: CASSPSLGGAETQYF. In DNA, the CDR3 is TGTGCCAGCAGTCCTTCCCTCGGGGGGGCGGAGACCCAGTACTTC.